This TCR beta chain was sequenced for a study of T cell responses to AZD1222 COVID-19 vaccine. Study details: Combined were second doses at about 4 or about 12 weeks. Study-wide points: In all cases, repertoires were sampled only after the peak T cell response. Only five or six AZD1222 recipients tested seropositive at baseline.

Per the germline V gene, CDR1 is SNHLY and CDR2 is FYNNEI. V gave up 7 bases and J gave up 7 bases, with 11 bases separating them. There are 12 residues in the CDR3. TCRdb's copy holds only in-frame clones and misses some; the assay was immunoSEQ multiplex PCR. The profile shows 97,000 or so clones, roughly 86% of them singletons. Comments on this clone: No antigen is known for it.

The sequence was collected from an adult in good health. The sample was peripheral blood, taken on day 0 of AZD1222 vaccination. J is TRBJ2-1 and V is TRBV2; tentatively, D is TRBD1 (8 bases). The CDR3 DNA sequence: TGTGCCAGCAAACAGGGGGGGAATGAGCAGTTCTTC. Amino acid sequence: CASKQGGNEQFF.